One sample yielded the 13 T cell receptor beta chains listed below, sequenced in a study of blood T cells in healthy people across ages. A J-beta primer mix and a sample-barcoded 5' primer were used in a second PCR of about 7 to 12 cycles. One entry per CDR3 protein, called by TCRdb with MiXCR from the 5' RACE reads. The table records 1.5 million to 2 million distinct CDR3 sequences, less than 50% of them present only once. Sequences were obtained from blood. The receptors derive from a woman aged 40 to 49 in good health.

This clonotype was detected many times. The chain is built from TRBV15 and TRBJ2-7, with 7 nucleotides matching TRBD1. Germline trimming cut 6 bases from V and 3 bases from J; bases unmatched to any gene: 5. CDR1 and CDR2 (germline): LNHNV, YYDKDF (reference sequence). The CDR3 runs 13 residues. CDR3 region: CATSDRDLYEQYF. Written as DNA, the CDR3 is TGTGCCACCAGTGACAGGGACCTCTACGAGCAGTACTTC.

This clonotype has a handful of counts. This chain links TRBV6-6 with TRBJ2-7; the D call may be TRBD1 or TRBD2 (6 bases each). The CDR3 has 16 amino acids. The V and J ends lost 7 bases and 3 bases respectively, with 22 bases between them. Germline V gene data show CDR1 as MNHNY and CDR2 as SVGAGI (reference sequence). The DNA for the CDR3 is TGTGCCAGCATCCGCTCGGGGGCAGGGGTTTACTACGAGCAGTACTTC. Its protein is CASIRSGAGVYYEQYF.

This chain joins TRBV21-1 and TRBJ2-7; the table's TRBD2 call for D was not verified on the DNA. TRBV21-1 is a pseudogene. This CDR3 has 12 amino acids. This CDR3 is CANPSVPYEQYF. The CDR3, as DNA: TGTGCCAACCCTTCAGTCCCCTACGAGCAGTACTTC.

The chain links TRBV18 to TRBJ1-1; D is unresolved. CDR1 is KGHSH, CDR2 LQKENI, per germline. The CDR3 totals 13 residues. V was trimmed by 3 bases and J by 11 bases, leaving 16 bases between them. The CDR3, as DNA: TGTGCCAGCTCACCCCAGTTACGGTCTGGGGCTTTCTTT. Translation: CASSPQLRSGAFF.

This chain connects TRBV28 to TRBJ1-2; D gene uncertain. The CDR3 is made up of 13 amino acids. CDR1 MDHEN and CDR2 SYDVKM come from the germline V gene. The V end lost 3 bases, the J end lost 4 bases, and 9 bases lay between the germline ends. The CDR3 is CASSFSQFYGYTF. The CDR3 nucleotides read TGTGCCAGCAGTTTTTCCCAGTTCTATGGCTACACCTTC.

This clonotype was found once. The chain combines TRBV4-1 with TRBJ2-4, with D possibly being TRBD1 (5 bases). The J call could be wrong; TRBJ2-7 is a better fit for the DNA end. Germline V gives CDR1 MGHRA, CDR2 YSYEKL. The CDR3 has 13 residues. The CDR3 reads CASSQRQYYEQYF. In nucleotides, the CDR3 is TGCGCCAGCAGCCAAAGACAGTACTACGAGCAGTACTTC.

This clonotype has only a few counts. Germline is not matched at one junction end, which may reflect a read error. V gene TRBV5-1 combines with J gene TRBJ2-7, with unresolved D. CDR3 size: 14 residues. The germline V gene has CDR1 SGHRS and CDR2 YFSETQ. The CDR3 DNA reads TGCGCCAGCAGTTTGGACGTACACACCTACGAGCAGTACTTC. This translates into CASSLDVHTYEQYF.

This clonotype was observed a handful of times. The chain joins TRBV29-1 to TRBJ2-3; tentatively, D is TRBD1 or TRBD2 (6 bases each). Germline V gene data show CDR1 as SQVTM and CDR2 as ANQGSEA. V lost 2 bases, J lost 3 bases, and 12 bases lay in between. CDR3 length: 14 amino acids. The CDR3 nucleotides read TGCAGCGTTGAAATACAGGGAGGAACAGATACGCAGTATTTT. It specifies CSVEIQGGTDTQYF.

The genes are TRBV6-2 or TRBV6-3 and TRBJ2-1; D could derive from TRBD1 or TRBD2 (5 bases each). V was clipped by 2 bases and J by 10 bases, with 15 bases between them. Germline loops: CDR1 MNHEY, CDR2 SVGEGT. CDR3 length: 14 amino acids. The CDR3 DNA reads as TGTGCCAGCAGTTACGCCGGGGCTATCAGGGAGCAGTTCTTC. Translation gives CASSYAGAIREQFF.

The chain is built from TRBV7-3 and TRBJ2-1; 7 bases align to TRBD1. The J segment lost 9 bases and the V segment lost 5 bases, leaving 7 bases of the junction unmatched. From germline, CDR1 is SGHTA and CDR2 FQGTGA. This CDR3 region has 13 residues. The CDR3 coding sequence is TGTGCCAGCAGCCCCCAGACAGGGATTGAGCAGTTCTTC. It yields the protein CASSPQTGIEQFF.

The table lists this clonotype with a count of one. The chain is built from TRBV20-1 and TRBJ1-1; 8 bases fit TRBD1. Germline loops: CDR1 DFQATT, CDR2 SNEGSKA (reference sequence). The V segment lost 1 base and the J segment 1 base; nucleotides outside the gene matches: 5. This CDR3 contains 15 residues. CDR3 nucleotide sequence: TGCAGTGCTAGAGGTGGGGGACAGGCGAACACTGAAGCTTTCTTT. It codes for CSARGGGQANTEAFF.

The V gene is TRBV5-1, the J gene TRBJ1-1, with 11 nucleotides matching TRBD1. The germline V gene has CDR1 SGHRS and CDR2 YFSETQ. J lost 6 bases, V lost 7 bases, and 5 bases had no gene match. The CDR3 extends over 13 amino acids. This chain's CDR3 is CASGQGARAEAFF. For the CDR3, the DNA is TGCGCCAGCGGACAGGGGGCTAGGGCTGAAGCTTTCTTT.

The rearrangement joins TRBV9 to TRBJ1-2; D perhaps matches TRBD1 (5 bases). Germline V gives CDR1 SGDLS, CDR2 YYNGEE. Trimming removed 0 bases from V and 6 bases from J, with 9 bases in between. This CDR3 has 13 residues. The DNA for the CDR3 is TGTGCCAGCAGCGTAGCGGGGGGAGATGGCTACACCTTC. Its translation is CASSVAGGDGYTF.